Sequencing of this T cell receptor beta chain was carried out in a study of T cell repertoires in cytomegalovirus infection. The wider study: Epitope selection comprised recently identified HLA-C-restricted CMV epitopes and well-studied HLA-B-restricted CMV epitopes. Both CMV infection and a matching HLA type were indicated by public TCR beta signatures. Study results and limitations: CMV-specific TCR beta clonotypes restricted by HLA-C were the ones dominating the ex vivo response. Carriage of CMV together with the relevant HLA was identifiable through cumulative public TCR beta family frequency.

As concerns this clonotype: The antigen is unknown.

TCRdb reanalysed the reads using MiXCR and keeps one entry per CDR3 protein. The sample has some 310,000 distinct CDR3 sequences, around a quarter seen once. This CDR3 comprises 14 residues. V lost 3 bases, J lost 5 bases, and 11 bases lay in between. Germline V CDR1 and CDR2: KGHSH, LQKENI. The receptor was isolated from a human donor in good health (CMV status not recorded). Some clones in this sample may be carry-over from other donors' samples. This specimen was cultured PBMCs, taken from culture after CMV antigen stimulation. The rearrangement uses TRBV18 and TRBJ1-5; D is unclear. The CDR3 region has the DNA TGTGCCAGCTCACCCTCTCCCAACGATCAGCCCCAGCATTTT. This encodes CASSPSPNDQPQHF. Full variable domain (rest looked up from reference TRBV18 and TRBJ1-5): NAGVMQNPRHLVRRRGQEARLRCSPMKGHSHVYWYRQLPEEGLKFMVYLQKENIIDESGMPKERFSAEFPKEGPSILRIQQVVRGDSAAYFCASSPSPNDQPQHFGDGTRLSIL.